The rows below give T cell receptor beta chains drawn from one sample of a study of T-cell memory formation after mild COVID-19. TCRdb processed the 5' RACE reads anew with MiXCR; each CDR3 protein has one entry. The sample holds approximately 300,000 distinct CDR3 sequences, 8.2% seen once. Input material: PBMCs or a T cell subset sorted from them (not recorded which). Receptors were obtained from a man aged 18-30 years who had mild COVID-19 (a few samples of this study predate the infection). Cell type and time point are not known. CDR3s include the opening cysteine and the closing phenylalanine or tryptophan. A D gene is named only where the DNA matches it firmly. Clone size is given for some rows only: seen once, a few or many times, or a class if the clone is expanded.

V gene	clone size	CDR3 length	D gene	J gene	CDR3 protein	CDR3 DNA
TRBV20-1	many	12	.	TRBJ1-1	CSAIETNTEAFF	TGCAGTGCTATAGAGACGAACACTGAAGCTTTCTTT
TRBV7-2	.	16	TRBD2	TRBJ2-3	CASSPGLAGGWDTQYF	TGTGCCAGCAGCCCAGGACTAGCGGGGGGTTGGGATACGCAGTATTTT
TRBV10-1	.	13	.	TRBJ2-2	CASSGGTTGELFF	TGCGCCAGCAGCGGGGGTACCACCGGGGAGCTGTTTTTT
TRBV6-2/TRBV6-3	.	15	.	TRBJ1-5	CASRDSIAWNQPQHF	TGTGCCAGCAGAGACTCTATTGCGTGGAATCAGCCCCAGCATTTT
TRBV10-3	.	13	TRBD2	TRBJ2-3	CAISESTSRTQYF	TGTGCCATCAGTGAGTCGACTAGCCGCACGCAGTATTTT
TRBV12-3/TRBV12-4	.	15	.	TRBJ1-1	CASSPGERKNTEAFF	TGTGCCAGCAGCCCGGGGGAAAGAAAGAACACTGAAGCTTTCTTT
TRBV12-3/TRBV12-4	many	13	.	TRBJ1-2	CASSFGPTYGYTF	TGTGCCAGCAGTTTTGGGCCGACCTATGGCTACACCTTC
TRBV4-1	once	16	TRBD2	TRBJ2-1	CASSPDAGLAFGEQFF	TGCGCCAGCAGCCCTGACGCGGGACTAGCGTTCGGTGAGCAGTTCTTC
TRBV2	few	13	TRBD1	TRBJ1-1	CASRGQADTEAFF	TGTGCCAGCAGAGGACAGGCAGACACTGAAGCTTTCTTT
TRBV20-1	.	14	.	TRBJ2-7	CSAPRGQGPYEQYF	TGCAGTGCTCCCAGGGGCCAGGGGCCCTACGAGCAGTACTTC
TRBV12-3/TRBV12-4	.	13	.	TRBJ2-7	CASSMGQAYEQYF	TGTGCCAGCAGCATGGGGCAGGCCTACGAGCAGTACTTC
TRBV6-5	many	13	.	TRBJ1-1	CASREDGNTEAFF	TGTGCCAGCAGAGAGGACGGGAACACTGAAGCTTTCTTT
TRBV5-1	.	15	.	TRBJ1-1	CASSLQGLGVTEAFF	TGCGCCAGCAGCTTGCAGGGCCTGGGGGTTACTGAAGCTTTCTTT
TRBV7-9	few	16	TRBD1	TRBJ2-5	CASSSDPGTVQETQYF	TGTGCCAGCAGCTCAGACCCCGGGACAGTTCAAGAGACCCAGTACTTC
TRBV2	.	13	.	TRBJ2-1	CASSEGGANEQFF	TGTGCCAGCAGTGAAGGGGGGGCCAATGAGCAGTTCTTC
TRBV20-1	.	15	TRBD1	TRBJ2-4	CSAREGRGRSNIQYF	TGCAGTGCTAGAGAAGGAAGGGGGCGATCAAACATTCAGTACTTC
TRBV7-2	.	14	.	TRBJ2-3	CASSVQGRTDTQYF	TGTGCCAGCAGCGTGCAGGGGAGAACAGATACGCAGTATTTT
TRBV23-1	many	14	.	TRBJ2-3	CASITGSSTDTQYF	TGCGCCAGCATTACAGGGTCGAGCACAGATACGCAGTATTTT
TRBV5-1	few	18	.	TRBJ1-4	CASSLSPSQGPSPEKLFF	TGCGCCAGCAGCTTGTCGCCGTCACAGGGACCTTCGCCTGAAAAACTGTTTTTT
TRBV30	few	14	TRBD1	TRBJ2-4	CAWDPGTGQNIQYF	TGTGCCTGGGATCCCGGGACAGGTCAGAACATTCAGTACTTC
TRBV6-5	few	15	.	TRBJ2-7	CATTRSGRSSYEQYF	TGTGCCACCACAAGGTCAGGGAGAAGCTCCTACGAGCAGTACTTC
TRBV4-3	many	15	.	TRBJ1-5	CASSLSAVSNQPQHF	TGCGCCAGCAGCCTTAGCGCAGTTAGCAATCAGCCCCAGCATTTT
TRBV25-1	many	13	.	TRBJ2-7	CASSEYPGYEQYF	TGTGCCAGCAGTGAATACCCAGGCTACGAGCAGTACTTC
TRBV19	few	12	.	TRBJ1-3	CASNILGNTIYF	TGTGCCAGTAACATCCTAGGAAACACCATATATTTT
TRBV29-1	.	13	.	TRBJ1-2	CSVETGRPYGYTF	TGCAGCGTTGAAACGGGCAGGCCCTACGGCTACACCTTC
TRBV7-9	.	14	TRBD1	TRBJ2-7	CASSFGQGSYEQYF	TGTGCCAGCAGCTTCGGACAGGGGTCCTACGAGCAGTACTTC
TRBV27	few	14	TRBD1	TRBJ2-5	CASSFNRGRETQYF	TGTGCCAGCAGTTTTAACAGGGGGCGCGAGACCCAGTACTTC
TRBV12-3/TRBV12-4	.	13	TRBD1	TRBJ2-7	CASSPRQGYEQYF	TGTGCCAGCAGCCCCCGACAGGGCTACGAGCAGTACTTC
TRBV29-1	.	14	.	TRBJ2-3	CSVVTRASTDTQYF	TGCAGCGTTGTAACTCGAGCTAGCACAGATACGCAGTATTTT
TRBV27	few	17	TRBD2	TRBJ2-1	CASSTRGGRRTYNEHFF	TGTGCCAGCAGTACCCGGGGGGGGCGCCGAACCTACAATGAGCATTTCTTC
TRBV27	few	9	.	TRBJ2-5	CAKQETQYF	TGTGCCAAGCAAGAGACCCAGTACTTC
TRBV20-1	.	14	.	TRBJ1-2	CSANLGSTNYGYTF	TGCAGTGCTAATCTGGGATCTACTAACTATGGCTACACCTTC